Listed here are 12 T cell receptor beta chains from one sample, sequenced in a study of T cell responses to AZD1222 COVID-19 vaccine (dated by TCRdb to the early 2020s). The library was made by the immunoSEQ multiplex PCR assay. Imported from immuneACCESS, the table was reduced by TCRdb to in-frame sequences with V and J called. These copies leave out some clones; in studies compared against another copy, an unresolved V gene accounts for under half, and the cause of the remainder is not known. For this sample there are 100,000 to 120,000 clones; 82% appear just once. The ten largest clones take up about 5% of the sample. In light of the paper, this sample's time point label describes: baseline before first vaccination. Sequencing used peripheral blood, obtained on day 0 of AZD1222 vaccination. Receptors were obtained from an adult in good health.

V is TRBV6-5 and J is TRBJ1-1; D is unresolved. The CDR3 loop spans 14 amino acids. The V end was cut by 0 bases, the J end by 5 bases, with 10 bases between. Germline CDR1 reads MNHEY; CDR2 reads SVGAGI. Written as DNA, the CDR3 is TGTGCCAGCAGTTACTCGTCGGGGTATACTGAAGCTTTCTTT. It is translated as CASSYSSGYTEAFF.

This sequence joins TRBV2 and TRBJ1-1; 9 bases align to TRBD1. CDR1 SNHLY and CDR2 FYNNEI come from the germline V gene. After removal of 4 bases from V and 4 bases from J, the junction contained 4 bases not matched to a gene. The length of the CDR3 is 14 residues. CDR3: CASSAGQGLTEAFF. DNA for the CDR3: TGTGCCAGCAGTGCGGGACAGGGTCTCACTGAAGCTTTCTTT.

This rearrangement joins TRBV15 to TRBJ2-1; TRBD2 agrees at 7 bases. Germline trimming cut 5 bases from V and 2 bases from J; bases unmatched to any gene: 15. Germline V gene lookup returns CDR1 LNHNV and CDR2 YYDKDF (reference sequence). This CDR3 contains 18 residues. The CDR3 region has the DNA TGTGCCACCAGCTCTCATGGTGGGCTAGCGGCTACCTACAATGAGCAGTTCTTC. Its protein product is CATSSHGGLAATYNEQFF.

This rearrangement joins TRBV7-2 to TRBJ1-4; 8 nucleotides align to TRBD1. The V gene's germline CDR1 is SGHTA and CDR2 FQGNSA. The V and J ends lost 5 bases and 7 bases, in that order; junction bases with no gene match: 9. This CDR3 is built from 15 residues. DNA of the CDR3: TGTGCCAGCAGCCGCTTGGACAGGGAAAGTGAAAAACTGTTTTTT. Translated: CASSRLDRESEKLFF.

Notes on this clone: The junction differs from germline at one of its ends, possibly a read error. The chain uses TRBV5-1 and TRBJ1-1; D not certain. Per germline, CDR1 SGHRS and CDR2 YFSETQ. The CDR3 totals 17 residues. CDR3 region: CASTLIGFLESSTEAFF. The CDR3 DNA follows: TGCGCCAGCACCTTGATTGGTTTTCTTGAGTCGAGCACTGAAGCTTTCTTT.

This chain uses TRBV5-1 with TRBJ2-3; 11 bases align to TRBD2. J was trimmed by 2 bases and V by 5 bases; bases with no gene match: 13. The CDR3 is made up of 18 amino acids. Per germline, CDR1 SGHRS and CDR2 YFSETQ. The CDR3 region is CASSPGRASGGITDTQYF. CDR3 coding DNA: TGCGCCAGCAGTCCGGGGAGGGCTAGCGGGGGGATCACAGATACGCAGTATTTT.

The chain employs TRBV6-2 or TRBV6-3 and TRBJ1-5; 10 bases match TRBD1. V lost 5 bases, J lost 9 bases, and 7 bases stayed unmatched. The germline CDR1 and CDR2 sequences are MNHEY and SVGEGT. The CDR3 is made up of 14 amino acids. The CDR3 DNA reads as TGTGCCAGCAGTCGACTGACAGGGGGCTGGCCCCAGCATTTT. This codes for CASSRLTGGWPQHF.

The V call is TRBV7-9, the J call TRBJ1-2; perhaps TRBD1 as D (6 bases). Germline V gene data show CDR1 as SEHNR and CDR2 as FQNEAQ (reference sequence). With 5 bases removed from V and 5 bases from J, the gap between germline ends came to 12 bases. The CDR3 is 13 amino acids. The CDR3 loop is CASSRRGLYGYTF. In DNA form, the CDR3 reads TGTGCCAGCAGCAGAAGGGGGTTGTATGGCTACACCTTC.

The gene calls are TRBV20-1 and TRBJ1-2, with D perhaps TRBD1 (5 bases). The ends were cut back, 3 bases at V and 3 bases at J, with 17 bases in the middle. Germline V gene data show CDR1 as DFQATT and CDR2 as SNEGSKA (reference sequence). The CDR3 has 15 amino acids. CDR3 protein: CSASAFSGGDYGYTF. The CDR3 coding sequence is TGCAGTGCTAGTGCGTTTTCCGGGGGAGACTATGGCTACACCTTC.

CDR3 nucleotide sequence: TGTGCCAGCAGGGAGCGGGGGCCCGACACCGGGGAGCTGTTTTTT. Translating gives CASRERGPDTGELFF. This sequence joins TRBV2 and TRBJ2-2; the match to TRBD2 covers 8 bases. V shed 6 bases, J shed 3 bases, and the junction held 6 bases outside the gene matches. This CDR3 has 15 amino acids. Germline-derived CDR1 and CDR2 are SNHLY and FYNNEI.

This clone has just a few counts. V usage is TRBV6-4 and J usage is TRBJ2-1, with 10 bases that match TRBD2. Per the germline V gene, CDR1 is MRHNA and CDR2 is SNTAGT. The junction had 2 bases not matched to a gene; V was cut back by 3 bases and J by 6 bases. The CDR3 has 14 amino acids. The CDR3 DNA sequence: TGTGCCAGCAGTGATGGACTAGCGGTCAATGAGCAGTTCTTC. It translates to CASSDGLAVNEQFF.

In its sample, this clone was seen once. The CDR3 bases are TGTGCCAGCAGCTTAGGGACAGGGCGGGAAAAACTGTTTTTT. Its translation is CASSLGTGREKLFF. V usage is TRBV5-6 and J usage is TRBJ1-4; 9 bases map to TRBD1. The V and J ends lost 2 bases and 8 bases, in that order; junction bases with no gene match: 4. From germline, CDR1 is SGHDT and CDR2 YYEEEE. The CDR3 has 14 residues.